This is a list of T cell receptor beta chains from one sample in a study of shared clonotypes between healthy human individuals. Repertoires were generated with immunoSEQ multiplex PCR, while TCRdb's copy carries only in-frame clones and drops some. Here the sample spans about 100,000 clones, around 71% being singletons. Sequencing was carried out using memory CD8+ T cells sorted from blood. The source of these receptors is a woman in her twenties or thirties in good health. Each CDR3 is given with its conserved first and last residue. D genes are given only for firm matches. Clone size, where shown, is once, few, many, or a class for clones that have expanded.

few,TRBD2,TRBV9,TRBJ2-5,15,CASSPSLAGGETQYF,TGTGCCAGCAGCCCCTCCCTAGCGGGAGGAGAGACCCAGTACTTC
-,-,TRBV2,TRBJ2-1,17,CASNPTVGTNGNDEQFF,TGTGCCAGCAATCCTACGGTGGGGACAAATGGAAACGATGAGCAGTTCTTC
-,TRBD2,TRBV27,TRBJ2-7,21,CASSLRPPGLATTDPLYEQYF,TGTGCCAGCAGCCTCCGCCCCCCGGGACTAGCGACCACGGACCCTCTCTACGAGCAGTACTTC
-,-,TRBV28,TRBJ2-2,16,CASSLRAGAYTGELFF,TGTGCCAGCAGTTTAAGAGCAGGGGCCTACACCGGGGAGCTGTTTTTT
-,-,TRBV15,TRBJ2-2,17,CATSSSTLVPNTGELFF,TGTGCCACCAGCAGTTCGACACTGGTTCCGAACACCGGGGAGCTGTTTTTT
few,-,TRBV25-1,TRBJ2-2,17,CASSRGPGTGITGELFF,TGTGCCAGCAGTAGGGGCCCCGGGACTGGCATAACCGGGGAGCTGTTTTTT
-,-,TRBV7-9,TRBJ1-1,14,CASSIVAPTSGAFF,TGTGCCAGCAGCATTGTAGCTCCTACTTCTGGAGCTTTCTTT
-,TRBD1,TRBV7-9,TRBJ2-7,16,CASSPQPGTGLFEQYF,TGTGCCAGCAGCCCCCAACCCGGGACAGGGTTGTTCGAGCAGTACTTC
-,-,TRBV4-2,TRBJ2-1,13,CASSQSGSDEQFF,TGTGCCAGCAGCCAATCAGGGTCGGATGAGCAGTTCTTC
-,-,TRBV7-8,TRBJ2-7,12,CASSRDGAQQYF,TGTGCCAGCAGCCGGGACGGCGCCCAGCAGTACTTC
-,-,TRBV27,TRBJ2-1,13,CASSLSGRLGQFF,TGTGCCAGCAGTTTATCGGGTCGGCTAGGGCAGTTCTTC
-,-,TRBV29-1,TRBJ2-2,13,CSGFRENTGELFF,TGCAGCGGCTTCAGGGAGAACACCGGGGAGCTGTTTTTT
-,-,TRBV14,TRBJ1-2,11,CASRQKGGYTF,TGTGCCAGCAGACAGAAGGGGGGCTACACCTTC
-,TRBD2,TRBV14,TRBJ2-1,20,CASSVSLLTSGRVWLNEQFF,TGTGCCAGCAGTGTTTCTCTTTTGACTAGCGGGAGGGTATGGTTGAATGAGCAGTTCTTC
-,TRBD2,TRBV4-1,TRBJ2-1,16,CASSQSRTSVNNEQFF,TGCGCCAGCAGCCAGTCCAGGACTAGCGTGAATAATGAGCAGTTCTTC
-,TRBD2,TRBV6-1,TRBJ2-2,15,CASSEASGSTGELFF,TGTGCCAGCAGTGAAGCGAGCGGGAGCACCGGGGAGCTGTTTTTT
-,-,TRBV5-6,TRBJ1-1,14,CASSLYEANTEAFF,TGTGCCAGCAGCTTGTATGAGGCGAACACTGAAGCTTTCTTT
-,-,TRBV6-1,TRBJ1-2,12,CASTSFWYGYTF,TGTGCCAGCACCAGTTTTTGGTATGGCTACACCTTC
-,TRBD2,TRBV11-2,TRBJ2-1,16,CASSTLAGEAYNEQFF,TGTGCCAGCAGCACCCTAGCGGGAGAGGCGTACAATGAGCAGTTCTTC
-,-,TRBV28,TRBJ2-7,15,CASSPVVGVNYEQYF,TGTGCCAGCAGTCCCGTCGTGGGGGTAAACTACGAGCAGTACTTC
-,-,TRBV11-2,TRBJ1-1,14,CASSFPPMNTEAFF,TGTGCCAGCAGCTTCCCCCCTATGAACACTGAAGCTTTCTTT
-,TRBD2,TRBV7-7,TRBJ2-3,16,CASSLVLAGRGDTQYF,TGTGCCAGCAGCTTAGTCTTAGCGGGGAGAGGAGATACGCAGTATTTT
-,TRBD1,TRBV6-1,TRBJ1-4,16,CASSEEGGTGSEKLFF,TGTGCCAGCAGTGAAGAAGGTGGGACAGGGTCAGAAAAACTGTTTTTT
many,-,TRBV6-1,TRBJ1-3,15,CASSEDGASGNTIYF,TGTGCCAGCAGTGAAGACGGTGCCTCTGGAAACACCATATATTTT
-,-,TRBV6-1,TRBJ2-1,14,CASSSSVGGHEQFF,TGTGCCAGCAGCTCTAGCGTCGGGGGGCATGAGCAGTTCTTC
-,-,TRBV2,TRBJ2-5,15,CASSEHLAPQETQYF,TGTGCCAGCAGTGAACATCTAGCGCCTCAAGAGACCCAGTACTTC
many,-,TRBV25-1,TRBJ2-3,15,CASSAQDSTTDTQYF,TGTGCCAGCAGTGCCCAGGACAGTACCACAGATACGCAGTATTTT
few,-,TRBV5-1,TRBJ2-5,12,CASSSPREEQYF,TGCGCCAGCAGCTCCCCCCGTGAGGAGCAGTACTTC
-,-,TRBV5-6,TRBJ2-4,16,CASSPRLEGVKNIQYF,TGTGCCAGCAGCCCAAGACTAGAAGGTGTCAAAAACATTCAGTACTTC
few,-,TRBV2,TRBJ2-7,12,CASGVSNYEQYF,TGTGCCAGCGGGGTCTCGAACTACGAGCAGTACTTC
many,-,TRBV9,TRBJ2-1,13,CASQGRSYNEQFF,TGTGCCAGTCAGGGTCGGTCCTACAATGAGCAGTTCTTC
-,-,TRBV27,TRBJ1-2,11,CASSPGSGYTF,TGTGCCAGCAGTCCAGGTTCAGGCTACACCTTC
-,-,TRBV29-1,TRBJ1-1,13,CSVEDSRYTEAFF,TGCAGCGTTGAAGATAGCCGGTACACTGAAGCTTTCTTT
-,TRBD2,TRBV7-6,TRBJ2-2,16,CASSSRIAGGPGELFF,TGTGCCAGCAGCTCCCGAATAGCGGGAGGGCCCGGGGAGCTGTTTTTT
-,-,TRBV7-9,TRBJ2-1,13,CASRSDSYNEQFF,TGTGCCAGCAGATCAGACAGCTACAATGAGCAGTTCTTC
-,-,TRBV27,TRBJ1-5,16,CASSFSRSLSNQPQHF,TGTGCCAGCAGTTTTTCCAGGTCCCTAAGCAATCAGCCCCAGCATTTT
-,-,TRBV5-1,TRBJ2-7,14,CASSSSGAPYEQYF,TGCGCCAGCAGCTCGTCAGGGGCCCCCTACGAGCAGTACTTC
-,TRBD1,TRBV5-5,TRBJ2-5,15,CASSFTHRGLETQYF,TGTGCCAGCAGCTTCACCCACAGGGGGCTAGAGACCCAGTACTTC
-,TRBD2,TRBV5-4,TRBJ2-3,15,CASSFPSGRADTQYF,TGTGCCAGCAGCTTCCCTAGCGGGAGGGCTGATACGCAGTATTTT
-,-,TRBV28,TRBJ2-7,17,CASSFFWGSSSSYEQYF,TGTGCCAGCAGTTTCTTTTGGGGGTCTTCTAGCTCCTACGAGCAGTACTTC
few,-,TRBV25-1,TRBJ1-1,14,CASSGRDTHLRAFF,TGTGCCAGCAGTGGCCGGGACACGCACCTGAGGGCTTTCTTT
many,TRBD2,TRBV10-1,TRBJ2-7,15,CASSERTSGLYEQYF,TGCGCCAGCAGTGAAAGGACTAGCGGCCTTTACGAGCAGTACTTC
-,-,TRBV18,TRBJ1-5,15,CASSRRRMGNQPQHF,TGTGCCAGCTCACGGCGGCGGATGGGCAATCAGCCCCAGCATTTT
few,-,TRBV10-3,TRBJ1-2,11,CAILRGAGYTF,TGTGCCATCCTCAGGGGTGCTGGCTACACCTTC
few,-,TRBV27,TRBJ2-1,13,CASSLYTLNEQFF,TGTGCCAGCAGTTTATATACCCTAAATGAGCAGTTCTTC
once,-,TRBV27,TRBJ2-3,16,CASSLGEGLSTDTQYF,TGTGCCAGCAGTTTAGGAGAGGGCCTTAGCACAGATACGCAGTATTTT
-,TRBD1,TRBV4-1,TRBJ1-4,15,CASSQGQGANEKLFF,TGCGCCAGCAGCCAGGGACAGGGTGCTAATGAAAAACTGTTTTTT